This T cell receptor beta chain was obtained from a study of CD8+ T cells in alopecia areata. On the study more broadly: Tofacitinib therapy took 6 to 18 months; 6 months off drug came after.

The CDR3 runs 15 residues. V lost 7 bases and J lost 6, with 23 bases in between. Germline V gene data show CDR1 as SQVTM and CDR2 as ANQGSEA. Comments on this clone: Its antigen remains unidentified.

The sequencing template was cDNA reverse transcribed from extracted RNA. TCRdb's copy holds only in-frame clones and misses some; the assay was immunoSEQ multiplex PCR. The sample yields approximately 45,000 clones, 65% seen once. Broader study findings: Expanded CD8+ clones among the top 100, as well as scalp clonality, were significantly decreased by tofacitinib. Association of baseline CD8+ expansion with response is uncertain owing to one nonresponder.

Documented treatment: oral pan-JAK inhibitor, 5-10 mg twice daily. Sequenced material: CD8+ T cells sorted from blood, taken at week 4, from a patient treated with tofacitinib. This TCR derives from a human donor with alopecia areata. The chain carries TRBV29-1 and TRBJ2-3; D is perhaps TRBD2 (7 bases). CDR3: CSAEGGARAGDTQYF. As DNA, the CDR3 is TGCAGCGCCGAAGGGGGGGCTAGGGCGGGTGATACGCAGTATTTT.